What follows are 30 T cell receptor beta chains derived from one specimen sequenced in a study of T cell responses to AZD1222 COVID-19 vaccine. Assay used: immunoSEQ multiplex PCR; TCRdb lists only in-frame clones, some missing. Of about 160,000 clones in the sample, roughly 90% were seen once. The sequencing here drew on peripheral blood, taken on day 0 of AZD1222 vaccination. Source of these receptors: an adult in good health.

The chain carries TRBV11-2 and TRBJ1-1; no reliable D call. Deletions cut 4 bases from V and 3 bases from J, with 9 bases between. CDR1 is SGHAT, CDR2 FQNNGV, per germline. This CDR3 has 13 amino acids. CDR3 sequence (DNA): TGTGCCAGCAGCTCCTTAACGTACACTGAAGCTTTCTTT. Its translation is CASSSLTYTEAFF.

The chain is built from TRBV7-6 and TRBJ2-2; 10 bases line up with TRBD1. Germline V gene sequence: CDR1 SGHVS, CDR2 FNYEAQ. Germline trimming cut 4 bases from V and 0 bases from J; bases unmatched to any gene: 11. CDR3 length equals 19 residues. The CDR3 sequence is CASSYGTGVRTSNTGELFF. CDR3 DNA: TGTGCCAGCAGCTACGGGACAGGGGTTCGTACCTCGAACACCGGGGAGCTGTTTTTT.

This clone was observed a few times. V is TRBV28 and J is TRBJ1-2; D may be TRBD1 (6 bases). Germline-derived CDR1 and CDR2 are MDHEN and SYDVKM. The length of the CDR3 is 14 residues. V lost 6 bases to trimming and J lost 7 bases, with 18 bases between them. CDR3 in amino acids: CASRAPGQGSGYTF. The CDR3 nucleotides read TGTGCCAGCAGGGCCCCCGGGCAGGGGAGTGGCTACACCTTC.

V is TRBV7-9 and J is TRBJ1-4, with a tentative D call TRBD1 (6 bases). Germline V gene data show CDR1 as SEHNR and CDR2 as FQNEAQ (reference sequence). The CDR3 totals 15 residues. The V and J ends lost 3 bases and 7 bases respectively, with 15 bases between them. In DNA, the CDR3 is TGTGCCAGCAGCTTGAGGGGACAAGCCGCTGAAAAACTGTTTTTT. It specifies CASSLRGQAAEKLFF.

The chain links TRBV5-6 to TRBJ1-5; D uncertain. Germline lookup yields CDR1 SGHDT and CDR2 YYEEEE. V was pared by 4 bases and J by 0 bases, with 14 bases between. This CDR3 comprises 16 residues. The CDR3 reads CASSILGSVSNQPQHF. DNA for the CDR3: TGTGCCAGCAGCATCCTCGGGTCGGTTAGCAATCAGCCCCAGCATTTT.

This clone occurred many times. V is TRBV6-4 and J is TRBJ2-1, with TRBD2 matching over 13 bases. Germline CDR1 and CDR2: MRHNA and SNTAGT. V was clipped by 2 bases and J by 9 bases; unmatched bases: 7. This CDR3 is 16 amino acids long. CDR3 sequence (DNA): TGTGCCAGCAGTGACGGACTAGCGGGGGACTCAAGTGAGCAGTTCTTC. It specifies CASSDGLAGDSSEQFF.

The rearrangement joins TRBV7-2 to TRBJ2-1, with 8 bases that match TRBD2. The CDR3 loop spans 16 amino acids. Germline V gene lookup returns CDR1 SGHTA and CDR2 FQGNSA. V was clipped by 4 bases and J by 9 bases; unmatched bases: 14. The CDR3 DNA sequence: TGTGCCAGCAGCTCCACGACAGGACGGGGGGGCGTTGAGCAGTTCTTC. Its protein product is CASSSTTGRGGVEQFF.

This clone is a singleton in its sample. This chain uses TRBV5-6 with TRBJ1-1, with D maybe TRBD1 (5 bases). Germline CDR1 SGHDT, CDR2 YYEEEE. The CDR3 totals 16 residues. V was clipped by 1 base and J by 5 bases, with 18 bases between them. CDR3 protein: CASSLYRAEGWTEAFF. The CDR3, as DNA: TGTGCCAGCAGCTTGTATCGGGCAGAGGGGTGGACTGAAGCTTTCTTT.

This chain uses TRBV7-9 with TRBJ2-5, with D perhaps matching TRBD1 (5 bases). This CDR3 is built from 16 residues. Trimming removed 5 bases at V and 0 bases at J, with 16 bases between. The germline gives CDR1 SEHNR, CDR2 FQNEAQ (reference sequence). The CDR3: CASSQTGRGHQETQYF. CDR3 nucleotides: TGTGCCAGCAGCCAAACCGGAAGGGGCCACCAAGAGACCCAGTACTTC.

The gene calls are TRBV6-5 and TRBJ2-1; 9 bases line up with TRBD1. V was clipped by 6 bases and J by 4 bases; unmatched bases: 7. The germline V gene has CDR1 MNHEY and CDR2 SVGAGI. The CDR3 sequence is 15 residues long. The CDR3: CASSPGTGNYNEQFF. CDR3 nucleotide sequence: TGTGCCAGCAGCCCCGGGACAGGGAATTACAATGAGCAGTTCTTC.

V and J are TRBV5-4 and TRBJ1-1; D ambiguous. Germline V lookup: CDR1 SGHNT, CDR2 YYREEE (reference sequence). The V end lost 4 bases, the J end lost 6 bases, and 16 bases lay between the germline ends. The CDR3 extends over 14 amino acids. CDR3 loop: CASSPPGFPAEAFF. As DNA, the CDR3 is TGTGCCAGCAGCCCCCCCGGTTTCCCCGCTGAAGCTTTCTTT.

The chain uses TRBV6-2 or TRBV6-3 and TRBJ1-2; no definite D call. Trimming stripped 5 bases from V and 8 bases from J, with 15 bases between. The CDR3 totals 13 residues. Germline CDR1 and CDR2: MNHEY and SVGEGT. The CDR3 reads CASSQQITMGYTF. CDR3 nucleotide sequence: TGTGCCAGCAGTCAACAAATTACAATGGGCTACACCTTC.

The V call is TRBV29-1, the J call TRBJ1-2; D is undetermined. Per the germline V gene, CDR1 is SQVTM and CDR2 is ANQGSEA. This CDR3 comprises 11 residues. V was pared by 4 bases and J by 5 bases, with 8 bases between. CDR3 sequence (DNA): TGCAGCGTTGTAGAAGGTTATGGCTACACCTTC. Encoded protein: CSVVEGYGYTF.

This clone was counted a single time. This chain connects TRBV5-6 to TRBJ1-5, with a possible D match to TRBD1 (5 bases). The CDR3 totals 15 residues. The germline gives CDR1 SGHDT, CDR2 YYEEEE. Trimming cost V 4 bases and J 0 bases, with 11 bases left between them. The CDR3 loop is CASSQGLYSNQPQHF. The CDR3 DNA sequence: TGTGCCAGCAGCCAGGGACTGTATAGCAATCAGCCCCAGCATTTT.

The V and J genes are TRBV6-1 and TRBJ2-7; TRBD1 agrees at 10 bases. There are 16 residues in the CDR3. The J segment lost 6 bases and the V segment lost 4 bases, leaving 12 bases of the junction unmatched. Germline V gene sequence: CDR1 MNHNS, CDR2 SASEGT. The DNA for the CDR3 is TGTGCCAGCAGTGGTGGGCCCGGGACAGGGGATGCCGAGCAGTACTTC. Encoded protein: CASSGGPGTGDAEQYF.

The chain joins TRBV5-1 to TRBJ2-2; TRBD1 might be the D (6 bases). Trimming took 4 bases from V and 2 from J, leaving 12 bases between them. CDR1 is SGHRS and CDR2 is YFSETQ in the germline V gene. There are 15 residues in the CDR3. The CDR3 sequence: CASSLTTGNTGELFF. The DNA of the CDR3 is TGCGCCAGCAGCCTTACGACAGGAAACACCGGGGAGCTGTTTTTT.

The gene calls are TRBV19 and TRBJ2-5; D is possibly TRBD2 (6 bases). CDR1 LNHDA and CDR2 SQIVND come from the germline V gene (reference sequence). This CDR3 region has 14 residues. Trimming stripped 8 bases from V and 4 bases from J, with 17 bases between. CDR3 sequence reads: CASRIQEGLETQYF. For the CDR3, the DNA is TGTGCCAGTCGGATCCAGGAGGGCTTAGAGACCCAGTACTTC.

The J gene is TRBJ1-1, the V gene TRBV19; 9 bases agree with TRBD1. CDR1 and CDR2 from the germline V gene are LNHDA and SQIVND (reference sequence). V was pared by 8 bases and J by 1 base, with 8 bases of the junction left unmatched. The CDR3 consists of 15 residues. DNA of the CDR3: TGTGCCAGTGAACCGGACAGGGGCCGGAACACTGAAGCTTTCTTT. Translation gives CASEPDRGRNTEAFF. The whole variable domain, filled in from reference TRBV19 and TRBJ1-1, reads DGGITQSPKYLFRKEGQNVTLSCEQNLNHDAMYWYRQDPGQGLRLIYYSQIVNDFQKGDIAEGYSVSREKKESFPLTVTSAQKNPTAFYLCASEPDRGRNTEAFFGQGTRLTVV.

In nucleotides, the CDR3 is TGTGCCAGCAGCTGGGGGACAGGGGGCGAAGGCTACACCTTC. Protein product: CASSWGTGGEGYTF. The chain has TRBV7-8 and TRBJ1-2, with 12 positions matching TRBD1. The CDR3 has 14 residues. Germline V gene sequence: CDR1 SGHVS, CDR2 FQNEAQ. J lost 8 bases, V lost 4 bases, and 5 bases had no gene match.

The chain employs TRBV5-1 and TRBJ2-2; the match to TRBD2 covers 9 bases. Trimming removed 6 bases from V and 2 bases from J; junction bases left unmatched: 5. In germline, CDR1 is SGHRS, CDR2 YFSETQ. The CDR3 is 15 amino acids. CDR3 sequence: CASMSGGLNTGELFF. Here the CDR3 DNA reads TGCGCCAGCATGAGCGGGGGGTTAAACACCGGGGAGCTGTTTTTT.

This chain joins TRBV28 and TRBJ2-7, with 8 bases that match TRBD1. V shed 5 bases, J shed 3 bases, and the junction held 9 bases outside the gene matches. The CDR3 covers 15 residues. In germline, CDR1 is MDHEN, CDR2 SYDVKM. The CDR3: CASSQNGQGRYEQYF. Here the CDR3 DNA reads TGTGCCAGCAGTCAAAACGGACAGGGCCGCTACGAGCAGTACTTC.

This sequence joins TRBV9 and TRBJ1-4; TRBD1 matches at 8 bases. This CDR3 has 15 residues. Germline V gene data show CDR1 as SGDLS and CDR2 as YYNGEE. V was pared by 3 bases and J by 4 bases, with 5 bases of the junction left unmatched. The CDR3, as DNA: TGTGCCAGCAGCGACGGGACAGGATATAATGAAAAACTGTTTTTT. This gives the protein CASSDGTGYNEKLFF.

CDR3 sequence reads: CATSRDRGPGELFF. The CDR3 DNA follows: TGTGCCACCAGCAGAGATCGGGGTCCCGGGGAGCTGTTTTTT. This chain connects TRBV15 to TRBJ2-2; tentatively, D is TRBD2 (5 bases). The length of the CDR3 is 14 residues. V was pared by 0 bases and J by 6 bases, with 8 bases between. Germline CDR1 is LNHNV and CDR2 is YYDKDF (reference sequence). Full variable domain (outside the CDR3, taken from reference TRBV15 and TRBJ2-2): DAMVIQNPRYQVTQFGKPVTLSCSQTLNHNVMYWYQQKSSQAPKLLFHYYDKDFNNEADTPDNFQSRRPNTSFCFLDIRSPGLGDTAMYLCATSRDRGPGELFFGEGSRLTVL.

This clone has a count of ten or more. The rearrangement joins TRBV5-4 to TRBJ1-1, with 7 nucleotides matching TRBD1. V trimming: 2 bases; J trimming: 4 bases; junction bases outside the gene matches: 2. In germline, CDR1 is SGHNT, CDR2 YYREEE (reference sequence). The CDR3 totals 13 residues. CDR3 sequence (DNA): TGTGCCAGCAGCTTAGGGGGCTCCACTGAAGCTTTCTTT. This sequence encodes CASSLGGSTEAFF.

The chain employs TRBV7-6 and TRBJ2-7; D is perhaps TRBD1 (6 bases). Germline V gene sequence: CDR1 SGHVS, CDR2 FNYEAQ. This CDR3 has 14 residues. The V end was cut by 10 bases, the J end by 1 base, with 17 bases between. The DNA for the CDR3 is TGTGCCACCCACCAATCAGGGGCATCCTACGAGCAGTACTTC. Residues: CATHQSGASYEQYF.

This clone was picked up a small number of times. The chain has TRBV5-8 and TRBJ1-6, with unresolved D. The V gene's germline CDR1 is SGHTS and CDR2 YDEGEE. The CDR3 extends over 18 amino acids. The ends were cut back, 0 bases at V and 0 bases at J, with 13 bases in the middle. The chain's CDR3 is CASSLERLSSSYNSPLHF. The DNA of the CDR3 is TGTGCCAGCAGCTTGGAACGACTCTCGAGCTCCTATAATTCACCCCTCCACTTT. Full variable domain (missing parts from reference TRBV5-8 and TRBJ1-6): EAGVTQSPTHLIKTRGQQATLRCSPISGHTSVYWYQQALGLGLQFLLWYDEGEERNRGNFPPRFSGRQFPNYSSELNVNALELEDSALYLCASSLERLSSSYNSPLHFGNGTRLTVT.

Note on this clone: The sample holds other DNA sequences that translate to the same CDR3. The chain recombines TRBV9 with TRBJ2-7; TRBD1 matches 7 bases. This CDR3 is built from 15 residues. CDR1 SGDLS and CDR2 YYNGEE come from the germline V gene. With V trimmed by 1 base and J by 0 bases, 4 bases remained unmatched. The CDR3 sequence is CASSVSTGDSYEQYF. The CDR3 nucleotides are TGTGCCAGCAGCGTAAGCACAGGGGACTCCTACGAGCAGTACTTC.

CDR3 sequence: CSVEWGPPGAAFF. In nucleotides, the CDR3 is TGCAGCGTTGAGTGGGGACCGCCTGGGGCAGCTTTCTTT. The rearrangement joins TRBV29-1 to TRBJ1-1; a possible D gene is TRBD1 (5 bases). Trimming cost V 3 bases and J 10 bases, with 18 bases left between them. CDR1 SQVTM and CDR2 ANQGSEA come from the germline V gene. CDR3 size: 13 residues.

V usage is TRBV6-2 or TRBV6-3 and J usage is TRBJ2-7, with a tentative D call TRBD2 (5 bases). The CDR3 length is 13 residues. The V end was cut by 5 bases, the J end by 1 base, with 9 bases between. The germline V gene encodes CDR1 MNHEY and CDR2 SVGEGT. The CDR3 is CASSIGDSYEQYF. In DNA form, the CDR3 reads TGTGCCAGCAGTATCGGGGATTCCTACGAGCAGTACTTC.

The rearrangement uses TRBV14 and TRBJ1-3; D perhaps matches TRBD1 (6 bases). The CDR3 consists of 15 residues. With 4 bases removed from V and 3 bases from J, the gap between germline ends came to 13 bases. Per germline, CDR1 SGHDN and CDR2 FVKESK. In DNA, the CDR3 is TGTGCCAGCAGCCTAACCCGGGGGCTTGGAAACACCATATATTTT. It yields the protein CASSLTRGLGNTIYF.